This section outlines one T cell receptor (beta chain) sequence together with its context. The antigen is unknown. These data originate in a study of T cell repertoires in cytomegalovirus infection. Overall study: Evidence of both CMV infection and a matching HLA type came from public TCR beta signatures. The study, taken as a whole, reports: What dominated the ex vivo response were HLA-C-restricted CMV-specific TCR beta clonotypes. Cumulative public TCR beta family frequency identified CMV carriers with the relevant HLA.

With 8 bases clipped from V and 2 bases from J, the junction kept 12 bases outside the gene matches. Germline V lookup: CDR1 SQVTM, CDR2 ANQGSEA. The CDR3 is 14 amino acids. TCRdb re-called the reads through MiXCR, storing one row per CDR3 protein. The data hold around 740,000 distinct CDR3 sequences, with roughly a third observed a single time. The sequenced material came from PBMCs. The V call is TRBV29-1, the J call TRBJ2-7; 7 bases map to TRBD1. The source of this sequence is a human donor in good health (CMV status not recorded). Some clones in this sample may be carry-over from other donors' samples. In DNA, the CDR3 is TGCAGCCCTTCGGGCAGGGGGAGTGCCTACGAGCAGTACTTC. Translating gives CSPSGRGSAYEQYF.